This TCR beta chain came from a study of cytomegalovirus exposure and HLA in healthy donors. Study-wide context: The 120 or so validation repertoires were reported in a later analysis to have been generated on the same platform as the approximately 600 first-cohort repertoires. General study results and limits: A few CMV-associated chains were confirmed in vitro to be specific for CMV antigens. Most TCR sequences showed up rarely, but some public TCRs showed up in many donors. The listing of 150 to 200 TCR beta chains classed them as cytomegalovirus-associated.

Profiling relied on immunoSEQ multiplex PCR, and the TCRdb table lists in-frame clones only, not all of them. This table has over 85,000 clones, 84% appearing once. The CDR3 runs 15 residues. The V gene end was trimmed by 4 bases and the J gene end by 5 bases; junction bases not matched to a gene: 5. Germline V gene data show CDR1 as SGHRS and CDR2 as YFSETQ. Turning to this clone: What it binds is unknown.

The sample consisted of PBMCs. The chain links TRBV5-1 to TRBJ2-1; TRBD2 aligns across 11 bases. The TCR originated in a woman aged 18-29 years in good health and CMV-seropositive. DNA for the CDR3: TGCGCCAGCAGCAAACTAGCGGGGGCCAACAATGAGCAGTTCTTC. Translation: CASSKLAGANNEQFF.